This entry concerns a single T cell receptor (beta chain). This entry is derived from a study of blood T cell repertoires in COVID-19. Turning to the study itself: T cells, B-cell-depleted T cells, or PBMCs supplied cDNA or gDNA.

Data came from immunoSEQ multiplex PCR; TCRdb stores just in-frame clones and leaves some out. The sample carries about 240,000 clones, approximately 80% recorded once. Trimming stripped 5 bases from V and 2 bases from J, with 10 bases between. The CDR3 length is 13 residues. Germline lookup yields CDR1 SGHRS and CDR2 YFSETQ. The sequencing input was peripheral blood. This sequence originates from a woman of 80 years or more with COVID-19, enrolled during active disease. The rearrangement links TRBV5-1 to TRBJ2-5; possibly TRBD2 for D (5 bases). The chain's CDR3 is CASRTRTQETQYF. The CDR3 DNA reads TGCGCCAGCAGAACACGGACTCAAGAGACCCAGTACTTC.